This T cell receptor (beta chain) was sequenced during a study of cytomegalovirus exposure and HLA in healthy donors. Whole-study findings and limits: CMV serostatus was the sole immune exposure information available. Investigators reported about 160 TCR beta chains as tied to cytomegalovirus. In an earlier analysis, most TCR beta V segments were productive about 87% or about 30% of the time.

The germline V gene encodes CDR1 SEHNR and CDR2 FQNEAQ (reference sequence). This CDR3 spans 14 amino acids. The V and J ends lost 1 base and 3 bases respectively, with 9 bases between them. Regarding this clone: The antigen is unknown.

Both 60 Vbeta primers and 13 Jbeta primers went into the PCR. Per the authors' pipeline: There were about 86 million unique TCR beta chains by a later count, and some 11 million of them were shared. The repertoire was sequenced with immunoSEQ multiplex PCR; TCRdb's copy has only in-frame clones and lacks some. That table furnishes V, J and clone size, whereas the DNA furnished D and trimming. The repertoire has some 130,000 clones, over 60% of them found once; the top ten carry about 2%. The sequenced sample consisted of PBMCs. The receptor was derived from a man aged 18 to 30 in good health and CMV-seronegative. The rearrangement uses TRBV7-9 and TRBJ2-5; TRBD1 might be the D (6 bases). The CDR3 spells CASSLGTAEETQYF. The CDR3 DNA reads TGTGCCAGCAGCTTAGGGACAGCAGAAGAGACCCAGTACTTC.